These 22 T cell receptor beta chains originate from one sample sequenced in a study of blood T cell repertoires in COVID-19. Assay: immunoSEQ multiplex PCR; the TCRdb copy retains only in-frame clones and omits some. The data contain under 250,000 clones, around four fifths of them singletons. Sequences were obtained from peripheral blood. These receptors were collected from a woman aged 60-75 years with active or convalescent COVID-19.

This clone was seen only a few times. This rearrangement joins TRBV24-1 to TRBJ2-1, with TRBD2 matching 13 bases. CDR1 and CDR2 (germline): KGHDR, SFDVKD. V dropped 9 bases and J dropped 7; count of bases not matched to a gene: 8. The CDR3 has 15 residues. As DNA, the CDR3 is TGTGCCACCGGAGTCGGACTAGCGGGAGTAAATGAGCAGTTCTTC. This gives the protein CATGVGLAGVNEQFF.

The rearrangement joins TRBV24-1 to TRBJ2-7, with D tentatively TRBD1 (6 bases). The V gene lost 4 bases and the J gene lost 2 bases, with 17 bases spanning the gap. Germline V CDR1 and CDR2: KGHDR, SFDVKD. This CDR3 has 16 residues. CDR3 nucleotide sequence: TGTGCCACCAGTGAGGGCGGAGAGCAGGGGACCTACGAGCAGTACTTC. It codes for CATSEGGEQGTYEQYF.

V gene TRBV19 combines with J gene TRBJ1-1; TRBD1 is a possible D gene (5 bases). The CDR3 spans 13 residues. Germline values: CDR1 LNHDA, CDR2 SQIVND (reference sequence). Trimming shortened V by 8 bases and J by 1 base, and 11 bases separated the two germline ends. The CDR3 DNA sequence: TGTGCCAGTGGCGTGACAGCGAACACTGAAGCTTTCTTT. Residues: CASGVTANTEAFF.

The chain combines TRBV3-1 (or the pseudogene TRBV3-2) with TRBJ2-5, with 8 nucleotides matching TRBD2. Unmatched junction bases numbered 5, after V lost 0 bases and J lost 2 bases. The CDR3 runs 16 residues. Germline V gene sequence: CDR1 LGHDT, CDR2 YNNKEL (reference sequence). CDR3 sequence reads: CASSQDSGATQETQYF. The CDR3 DNA reads as TGTGCCAGCAGCCAAGATAGCGGGGCAACTCAAGAGACCCAGTACTTC.

This clone has just one count. J is TRBJ1-1 and V is TRBV5-1; D is ambiguous. The CDR3 runs 14 residues. Between the trimmed V and J ends, which lost 1 base and 2 bases, there was a span of 9 bases. CDR1 is SGHRS and CDR2 is YFSETQ in the germline V gene. Written as DNA, the CDR3 is TGCGCCAGCAGCTTGTTCAGGATAAACACTGAAGCTTTCTTT. It specifies CASSLFRINTEAFF.

This chain connects TRBV7-6 to TRBJ2-1; tentatively, D is TRBD1 (6 bases). Trimming stripped 5 bases from V and 0 bases from J, with 11 bases between. This CDR3 spans 15 amino acids. Germline loops: CDR1 SGHVS, CDR2 FNYEAQ. CDR3 sequence: CASSRGHFSYNEQFF. For the CDR3, the DNA is TGTGCCAGCAGCCGGGGACATTTCTCCTACAATGAGCAGTTCTTC.

This clone appeared once. The rearrangement uses TRBV28 and TRBJ1-3; D call uncertain. With 8 bases removed from V and 4 bases from J, the gap between germline ends came to 15 bases. The CDR3 spans 14 residues. CDR1 and CDR2 from the germline V gene are MDHEN and SYDVKM. CDR3 nucleotides: TGTGCCAGCGGAGGCCAGACTTTAGGAAACACCATATATTTT. Protein product: CASGGQTLGNTIYF.

The rearrangement links TRBV2 to TRBJ2-6; D is ambiguous. The CDR3 is 11 residues long. The germline CDR1 and CDR2 sequences are SNHLY and FYNNEI. The V gene lost 2 bases and the J gene lost 13 bases, with 6 bases spanning the gap. CDR3 nucleotides: TGTGCCAGCAGTGAAACGCGGGTCCTGACTTTC. The encoded protein is CASSETRVLTF. Based on the CDR3 plus reference TRBV2 and TRBJ2-6, the full variable domain is EPEVTQTPSHQVTQMGQEVILRCVPISNHLYFYWYRQILGQKVEFLVSFYNNEISEKSEIFDDQFSVERPDGSNFTLKIRSTKLEDSAMYFCASSETRVLTFGAGSRLTVL.

This chain joins TRBV19 and TRBJ1-2, with D possibly matching TRBD1 (6 bases). In germline, CDR1 is LNHDA, CDR2 SQIVND (reference sequence). The CDR3 runs 14 residues. With 9 bases removed from V and 4 bases from J, the gap between germline ends came to 18 bases. CDR3 DNA: TGTGCCAGCAAGTACAGGGACCCGTCCTATGGCTACACCTTC. Translation: CASKYRDPSYGYTF.

The rearrangement uses TRBV7-2 and TRBJ2-1; D may be TRBD2 (5 bases). V was clipped by 5 bases and J by 7 bases, with 9 bases between them. CDR3 length: 12 residues. Germline V CDR1 and CDR2: SGHTA, FQGNSA. The CDR3 protein is CASSRTLNEQFF. CDR3 sequence (DNA): TGTGCCAGCAGCCGGACTTTAAATGAGCAGTTCTTC.

The gene calls are TRBV25-1 and TRBJ2-7; TRBD1 might be the D (6 bases). Germline V gene lookup returns CDR1 MGHDK and CDR2 SYGVNS. CDR3 length: 16 amino acids. The V and J ends lost 3 bases and 0 bases respectively, with 15 bases between them. DNA for the CDR3: TGTGCCAGCAGTGATTACCGGGACAATCTCTCCTACGAGCAGTACTTC. It yields the protein CASSDYRDNLSYEQYF.

V gene TRBV30 combines with J gene TRBJ1-3; 7 nucleotides agree with TRBD1. Germline-derived CDR1 and CDR2 are GTSNPN and SVGIG (reference sequence). The CDR3 is made up of 16 amino acids. The J segment lost 4 bases and the V segment lost 0 bases, leaving 9 bases of the junction unmatched. CDR3 region: CAWSVPTGAWGNTIYF. CDR3 DNA: TGTGCCTGGAGTGTACCAACAGGGGCGTGGGGAAACACCATATATTTT.

This clone has just one count. The genes are TRBV6-1 and TRBJ1-5, with D perhaps TRBD1 (6 bases). This CDR3 has 16 amino acids. Germline assignment: CDR1 MNHNS and CDR2 SASEGT. V lost 1 base, J lost 4 bases, and 14 bases lay in between. CDR3 nucleotides: TGTGCCAGCAGTGAAGTAATGGGGGCCTTTAATCAGCCCCAGCATTTT. Translating it yields CASSEVMGAFNQPQHF.

CDR3 protein: CASSPGTGSYEQYV. The CDR3 DNA reads as TGCGCCAGCAGCCCCGGGACAGGGTCCTACGAGCAGTACGTC. V gene TRBV5-1 combines with J gene TRBJ2-7, with 9 bases matching TRBD1. The V gene's germline CDR1 is SGHRS and CDR2 YFSETQ. The trim removed 4 bases at V and 1 base at J, leaving 3 bases unmatched. The CDR3 spans 14 residues.

The rearrangement joins TRBV7-8 to TRBJ2-2; 10 nucleotides align to TRBD2. The germline V gene encodes CDR1 SGHVS and CDR2 FQNEAQ. CDR3 length: 15 amino acids. Germline trimming cut 2 bases from V and 5 bases from J; bases unmatched to any gene: 2. The CDR3 protein is CASSLSGRATGELFF. DNA for the CDR3: TGTGCCAGCAGCTTAAGCGGGAGGGCTACCGGGGAGCTGTTTTTT.

The chain has TRBV10-3 and TRBJ1-5; D perhaps matches TRBD1 (5 bases). Germline V gene data show CDR1 as ENHRY and CDR2 as SYGVKD. The CDR3 length is 15 residues. The germline V and J ends were trimmed by 4 bases and 0 bases, with 10 bases remaining between them. The CDR3, as DNA: TGTGCCATCAGTGGCCCAGGGTATAGCAATCAGCCCCAGCATTTT. Amino acids: CAISGPGYSNQPQHF.

This sequence joins TRBV5-1 and TRBJ2-5; TRBD1 agrees at 8 bases. The CDR3 is made up of 15 amino acids. CDR1 and CDR2 (germline): SGHRS, YFSETQ. V lost 3 bases and J lost 5; bases outside the gene matches: 9. CDR3 loop: CASSSSPTGVETQYF. The DNA for the CDR3 is TGCGCCAGCAGCTCAAGCCCGACAGGGGTCGAGACCCAGTACTTC.

This clone was detected once. The gene calls are TRBV5-1 and TRBJ1-2; D gene uncertain. V dropped 4 bases and J dropped 1 base, with 11 bases sitting between them. CDR1 SGHRS and CDR2 YFSETQ come from the germline V gene. The CDR3 has 14 residues. This CDR3 reads CASSDPDFNYGYTF. CDR3 sequence (DNA): TGCGCCAGCAGCGACCCGGACTTTAACTATGGCTACACCTTC.

To note about this clone: Given a much more abundant clone one base away, this may be a read error. V and J are TRBV12-3 or TRBV12-4 and TRBJ1-5; unclear D gene. V was cut by 6 bases and J by 0 bases, with 3 bases left in between. CDR3 length: 12 residues. CDR3 sequence (DNA): TGTGCCAGCAGGTATAGCAATCAGCCCCAGCATTTT. It encodes CASRYSNQPQHF.

The chain uses TRBV5-4 and TRBJ2-5; 15 bases agree with TRBD2. CDR1 and CDR2 from the germline V gene are SGHNT and YYREEE (reference sequence). The CDR3 is made up of 16 amino acids. Trimming cost V 0 bases and J 4 bases; bases outside gene matches: 1. CDR3 in DNA: TGTGCCAGCAGCTTGGCGGGACTAGCGGGGGGAGAGACCCAGTACTTC. It specifies CASSLAGLAGGETQYF. The entire variable domain, with the rest obtained from reference TRBV5-4 and TRBJ2-5, is as follows: ETGVTQSPTHLIKTRGQQVTLRCSSQSGHNTVSWYQQALGQGPQFIFQYYREEENGRGNFPPRFSGLQFPNYSSELNVNALELDDSALYLCASSLAGLAGGETQYFGPGTRLLVL.

The chain employs TRBV4-2 and TRBJ2-1; perhaps TRBD2 as D (6 bases). Germline V gives CDR1 LGHNA, CDR2 YNFKEQ. V gave up 2 bases and J gave up 5 bases, with 16 bases separating them. The length of the CDR3 is 16 residues. CDR3 bases: TGTGCCAGCAGCCAATTTCAGGAGGGCCTGCACAATGAGCAGTTCTTC. It is translated as CASSQFQEGLHNEQFF.

This chain connects TRBV10-3 to TRBJ2-5; 7 nucleotides agree with TRBD1. J gave up 5 bases and V 4 bases, and 7 bases lay outside the gene matches. The CDR3 totals 14 residues. The germline V gene encodes CDR1 ENHRY and CDR2 SYGVKD. For the CDR3, the DNA is TGTGCCATCAGTGGACAGGGATCTGCGGAGACCCAGTACTTC. Its protein is CAISGQGSAETQYF.